This T cell receptor (beta chain) was documented in a study of blood T cell repertoires in COVID-19. Study at large: PBMCs, B-cell-depleted T cells, or T cells provided the cDNA or gDNA that made up the material.

Assay: immunoSEQ multiplex PCR; the TCRdb copy retains only in-frame clones and omits some. The repertoire has 310,000 or so clones, roughly nine tenths of them found once; the top ten carry about 2%. Followed over time, Seattle patients had been enrolled while infection was active. Germline V lookup: CDR1 MGHDK, CDR2 SYGVNS. V was pared by 6 bases and J by 2 bases, with 4 bases of the junction left unmatched. The CDR3 sequence is 14 residues long. The rearrangement links TRBV25-1 to TRBJ2-3, with 8 positions matching TRBD2. Sequencing input: peripheral blood. This TCR was sampled from a woman aged 30 to 39 with COVID-19, enrolled during active disease. CDR3 in DNA: TGTGCCAGCAGCCTGACTAGCGCCACAGATACGCAGTATTTT. Protein sequence: CASSLTSATDTQYF.